Sequencing of this T cell receptor (beta chain) was carried out in a study of T cells after yellow fever vaccination. Using its own MiXCR run on the 5' RACE reads, TCRdb lists one record per CDR3 protein. The table has 250,000 or so distinct CDR3 sequences, approximately 6.8% seen once. Only a few counts were recorded for this clonotype. Looked up from germline, CDR1 is LGHDT and CDR2 is YNNKEL (reference sequence). CDR3 length: 15 amino acids. V lost 2 bases and J lost 7, with 17 bases in between. The V and J genes are TRBV3-1 and TRBJ2-5; unclear D gene. This material consisted of CD4+ T cells sorted from PBMCs, taken on the day of the yellow fever booster vaccination. The clonotype originates from a man aged 30 to 45 who received the YFV17D yellow fever vaccine. CDR3 DNA: TGTGCCAGCAGCCAATCCCCCGGGCCGAAGGGGACCCAGTACTTC. It is translated as CASSQSPGPKGTQYF.